This TCR beta chain is from a study of early T cells in non-severe SARS-CoV-2 infection (dated by TCRdb to the early 2020s). Turning to the overall study: Because TCR sequencing relied on bulk RNA taken from unsorted whole blood, pairing of alpha and beta chains was not possible. What the authors observed across the whole study: Matching against VDJdb was skewed toward anti-spike CD8 responses, likely underestimated virus-specific expansions, and missed private and CD4 specificities.

The cysteine opens and the phenylalanine closes a CDR3 of 15 amino acids. Only the CDR3 portion is preserved as DNA: 45 bases, with reading frame beginning at the first base. Clipping removes 7 bases from V and 6 bases from J, with 13 as the unmatched junction base count. From the germline V gene, CDR1 is SNHLY and CDR2 is FYNNEI. In the case of this clonotype: Its antigen is unknown. No much larger clone exists at a distance of one base, and base qualities are not known.

The library was produced with 5' RACE. Sequenced using a NextSeq 500. To correct for sequencing error and PCR bias, the TCR library protocol tagged individual cDNA molecules with unique molecular identifiers. Sequencing covered both TCR alpha and beta chains, and within each sample the abundances of alpha and beta sequences were tightly co-correlated. Turning to the authors' computational methods: V gene, J gene and CDR3 annotation of TCR sequences was performed with Decombinator V4. Expanded TCRs were defined as changing significantly between any two time points under a Poisson model with p below 0.0001. TCR abundances were normalised to the total number of TCRs sequenced per sample and were expressed as counts per million. TRAV1-2 paired with TRAJ12, TRAJ20 or TRAJ33 defined MAIT TCRs, while TRAV10 paired with TRAJ18 defined iNKT TCRs. VDJdb, accessed on 1 November 2021, was searched for TCRs annotated for CMV, EBV and SARS-CoV-2, and TCRs annotated for more than one antigen were excluded. Starting from the raw public reads, TCRdb applied fastp trimming at Q25, assembled clones with MiXCR and retained in-frame beta chains. Duplicate CDR3 protein sequences are folded into a single record with the most common DNA and genes. V and J calls and clone size were set by TCRdb, not the authors. A total of roughly 66,000 distinct CDR3 sequences appear in this sample, 8% to 9.5% of them only once. The ten largest clones add up to under 4% of the sample.

A case-control design nested within a healthcare worker cohort in London, UK, was used, with weekly nasopharyngeal swab PCR tests and blood sampling performed. Healthcare workers were recruited between 23 and 31 March 2020, during the week of the UK lockdown, and were followed weekly for up to roughly 16 weeks. The specimen was whole blood. Recombination connected TRBV2 to TRBJ2-7, with TRBD1 identical over 9 junction bases. The clonotype was recovered from an adult who was a healthcare worker with PCR-confirmed SARS-CoV-2 infection or an uninfected control (not recorded which). The nucleotide sequence is TGTGCCAGCAATTTAGGGACAGGGACCAATTCCGAGCAGTACTTC. Translated, it reads CASNLGTGTNSEQYF.